This T cell receptor beta chain is from a study of T cell repertoires in cytomegalovirus infection. Whole-study context: Researchers turned to recently identified HLA-C-restricted CMV epitopes as well as well-studied HLA-B-restricted ones. TCR beta signatures that were public indicated CMV infection and matching HLA type.

Concerning this clonotype: Its specificity is not known.

The study's findings and limits: HLA-C-restricted CMV clonotypes gave the most frequent clonotype in two of eight donors. Summed frequency of public TCR beta families distinguished CMV carriers with the relevant HLA.

The CDR3 contains 13 residues. Looked up from germline, CDR1 is SGHTA and CDR2 is FQGNSA. Trimming left V 2 bases short and J 5 bases short, with 8 bases between. TCRdb recomputed calls from the reads with MiXCR, one row per CDR3 protein. This sample has 140,000 to 150,000 distinct CDR3 sequences, with 32% found just once. The source of this sequence is a human donor in good health (CMV status not recorded). Some clones in this sample may be carry-over from other donors' samples. The sequencing here drew on CD8+ T cells from cultured PBMCs, taken from culture after CMV antigen stimulation. This rearrangement joins TRBV7-2 to TRBJ2-3; no firm D call. The CDR3 loop is CASSLNLGDTQYF. The DNA of the CDR3 is TGTGCCAGCAGCTTAAATTTGGGAGATACGCAGTATTTT.